This TCR beta chain was sequenced during a study of T cell responses to AZD1222 COVID-19 vaccine. The V end was cut by 1 base, the J end by 4 bases, with 11 bases between. Germline loops: CDR1 SGHDT, CDR2 YYEEEE. There are 15 residues in the CDR3. Sequencing used immunoSEQ multiplex PCR; TCRdb keeps in-frame clones, though not all of them. The sample lists about 150,000 clones; 91% were seen once. Comments on this clone: Its antigen is undetermined.

Broader study findings: Among vaccine-associated CD4 TCRs, coverage spanned spike, with dominance at 160-218 and 743-854. Nearly half of spike-specific TCRs reportedly target variant regions that are unmutated in the B.1.351 and B.1.1.7 variants.

The chain uses TRBV5-6 and TRBJ2-2; perhaps TRBD2 as D (5 bases). Sample: peripheral blood, taken 28 days after the second AZD1222 dose. This clonotype was sampled from an adult who received the AZD1222 COVID-19 vaccine. CDR3 protein: CASSLIRGLTGELFF. CDR3 in DNA: TGTGCCAGCAGCTTGATCAGAGGGCTCACCGGGGAGCTGTTTTTT.